These 3 T cell receptor beta chains came from one sample sequenced in a study of long-term antiretroviral therapy in people with HIV. Running of the v3.0 immunoSEQ assay took place at survey level. Here immunoSEQ multiplex PCR was the method, and the copy in TCRdb shows in-frame clones only, minus some. The sample lists roughly 15,000 clones; about 86% were seen once. The sample consisted of unsorted PBMCs, taken 0.1 years after starting antiretroviral therapy. The receptor set was obtained from a man aged 18 to 30 with HIV.

This clone was observed a single time. The chain is built from TRBV5-8 and TRBJ2-1; D uncertain. The CDR3 consists of 15 residues. Trimming pared 2 bases from V and 9 bases from J, leaving 18 bases between. Germline CDR1 reads SGHTS; CDR2 reads YDEGEE. The CDR3 sequence: CASSFSVSSPTEQFF. The CDR3 DNA reads TGTGCCAGCAGCTTTTCAGTTTCATCTCCCACTGAGCAGTTCTTC.

CDR3 nucleotide sequence: TGTGCCAGCAGCTCAGATGGGGGTAACACAGATACGCAGTATTTT. This encodes CASSSDGGNTDTQYF. V gene TRBV11-2 combines with J gene TRBJ2-3; D might be TRBD1 or TRBD2, each matching 5 bases. V lost 4 bases and J lost 2, with 13 bases in between. The CDR3 runs 15 residues. The V gene's germline CDR1 is SGHAT and CDR2 FQNNGV.

V gene TRBV11-3 combines with J gene TRBJ2-1; D perhaps matches TRBD2 (5 bases). CDR3 length: 14 amino acids. The germline V gene has CDR1 SGHNT and CDR2 YENEEA. With 1 base removed from V and 10 bases from J, the gap between germline ends came to 14 bases. The CDR3 region is CASSLGLEGGEQFF. CDR3 nucleotide sequence: TGTGCCAGCAGCTTAGGCCTCGAGGGTGGGGAGCAGTTCTTC.